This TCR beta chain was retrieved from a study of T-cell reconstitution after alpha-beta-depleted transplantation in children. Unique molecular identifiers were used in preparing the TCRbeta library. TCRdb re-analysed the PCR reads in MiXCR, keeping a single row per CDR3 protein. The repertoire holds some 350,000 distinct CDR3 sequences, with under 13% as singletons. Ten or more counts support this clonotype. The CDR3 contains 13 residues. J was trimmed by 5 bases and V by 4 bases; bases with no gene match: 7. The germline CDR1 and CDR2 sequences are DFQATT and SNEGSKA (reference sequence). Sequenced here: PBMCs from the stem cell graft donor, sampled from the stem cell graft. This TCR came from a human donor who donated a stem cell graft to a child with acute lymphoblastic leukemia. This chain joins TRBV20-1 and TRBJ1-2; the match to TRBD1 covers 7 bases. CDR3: CSATSGDRYGYTF. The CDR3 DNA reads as TGCAGTGCTACCTCAGGGGACAGATATGGCTACACCTTC.